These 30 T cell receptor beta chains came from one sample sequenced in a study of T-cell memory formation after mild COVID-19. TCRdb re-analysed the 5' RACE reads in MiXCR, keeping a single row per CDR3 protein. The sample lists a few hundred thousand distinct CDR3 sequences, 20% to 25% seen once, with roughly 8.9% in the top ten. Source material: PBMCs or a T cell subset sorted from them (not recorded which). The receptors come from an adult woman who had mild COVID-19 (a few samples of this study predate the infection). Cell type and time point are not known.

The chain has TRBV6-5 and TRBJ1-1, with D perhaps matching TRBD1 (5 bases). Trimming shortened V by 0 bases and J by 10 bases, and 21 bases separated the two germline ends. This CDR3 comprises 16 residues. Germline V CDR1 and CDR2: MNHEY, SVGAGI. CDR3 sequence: CASSYSRGGGRTGAFF. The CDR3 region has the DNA TGTGCCAGCAGTTACTCGCGTGGGGGGGGACGTACAGGAGCTTTCTTT.

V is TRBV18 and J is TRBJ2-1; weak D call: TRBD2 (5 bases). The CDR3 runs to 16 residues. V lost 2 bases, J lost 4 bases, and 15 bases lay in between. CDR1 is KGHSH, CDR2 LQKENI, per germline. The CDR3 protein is CASSPSGTSIYNEQFF. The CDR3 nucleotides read TGTGCCAGCTCACCATCCGGAACTAGTATTTACAATGAGCAGTTCTTC.

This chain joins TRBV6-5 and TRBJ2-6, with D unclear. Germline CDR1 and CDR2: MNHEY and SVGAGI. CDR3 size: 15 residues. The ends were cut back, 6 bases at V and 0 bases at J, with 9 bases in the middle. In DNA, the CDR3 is TGTGCCAGCAGCCGCCTAGGCTCTGGGGCCAACGTCCTGACTTTC. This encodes CASSRLGSGANVLTF.

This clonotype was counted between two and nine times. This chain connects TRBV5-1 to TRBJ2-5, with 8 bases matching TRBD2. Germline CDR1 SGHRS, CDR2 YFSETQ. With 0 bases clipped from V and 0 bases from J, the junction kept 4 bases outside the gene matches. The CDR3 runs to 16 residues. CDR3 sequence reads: CASSLGGSGDQETQYF. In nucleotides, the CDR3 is TGCGCCAGCAGCTTGGGGGGTAGCGGGGACCAAGAGACCCAGTACTTC.

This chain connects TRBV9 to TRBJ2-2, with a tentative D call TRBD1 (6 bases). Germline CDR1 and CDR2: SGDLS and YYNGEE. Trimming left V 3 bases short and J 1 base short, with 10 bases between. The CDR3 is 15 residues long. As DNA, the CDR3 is TGTGCCAGCAGCGCCCTACAGGGGAACACCGGGGAGCTGTTTTTT. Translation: CASSALQGNTGELFF.

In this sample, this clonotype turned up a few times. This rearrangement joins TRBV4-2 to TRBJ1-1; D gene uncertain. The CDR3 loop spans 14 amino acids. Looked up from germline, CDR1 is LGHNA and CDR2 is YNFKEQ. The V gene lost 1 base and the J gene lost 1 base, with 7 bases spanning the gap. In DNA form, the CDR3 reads TGTGCCAGCAGCCAAGTTCTAGGGAACACTGAAGCTTTCTTT. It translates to CASSQVLGNTEAFF.

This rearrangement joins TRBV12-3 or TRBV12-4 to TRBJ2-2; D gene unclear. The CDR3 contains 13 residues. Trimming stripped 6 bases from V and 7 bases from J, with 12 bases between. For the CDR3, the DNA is TGTGCCAGCAGCCGATTGTACGGCGGGGAGCTGTTTTTT. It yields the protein CASSRLYGGELFF.

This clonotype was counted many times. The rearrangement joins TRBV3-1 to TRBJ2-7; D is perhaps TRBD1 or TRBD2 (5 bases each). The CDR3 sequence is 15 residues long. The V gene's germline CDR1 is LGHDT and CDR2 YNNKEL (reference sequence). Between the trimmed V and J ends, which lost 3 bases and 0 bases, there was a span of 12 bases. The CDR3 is CASSQFSGASYEQYF. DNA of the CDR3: TGTGCCAGCAGCCAGTTCTCCGGGGCCTCCTACGAGCAGTACTTC.

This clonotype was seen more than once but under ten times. This CDR3 reads CASTPGQGSTDTQYF. DNA for the CDR3: TGTGCCAGCACCCCGGGACAGGGGAGCACAGATACGCAGTATTTT. The chain carries TRBV2 and TRBJ2-3, with TRBD1 matching 10 bases. V lost 7 bases to trimming and J lost 0 bases; unmatched junction nucleotides: 4. The CDR3 length is 15 residues. Per germline, CDR1 SNHLY and CDR2 FYNNEI.

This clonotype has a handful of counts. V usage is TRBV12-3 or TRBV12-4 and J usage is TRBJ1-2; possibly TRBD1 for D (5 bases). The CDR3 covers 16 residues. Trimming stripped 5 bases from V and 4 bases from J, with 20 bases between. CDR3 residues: CASSGGRSGAFYGYTF. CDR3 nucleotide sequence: TGTGCCAGCAGTGGGGGACGAAGTGGCGCCTTCTATGGCTACACCTTC.

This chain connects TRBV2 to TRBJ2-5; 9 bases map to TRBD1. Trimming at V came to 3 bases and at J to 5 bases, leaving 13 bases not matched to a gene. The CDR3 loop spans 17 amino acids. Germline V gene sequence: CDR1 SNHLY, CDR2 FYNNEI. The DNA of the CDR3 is TGTGCCAGCAGTGACTGGATTGGGACAGGGAGTGACGAGACCCAGTACTTC. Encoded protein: CASSDWIGTGSDETQYF.

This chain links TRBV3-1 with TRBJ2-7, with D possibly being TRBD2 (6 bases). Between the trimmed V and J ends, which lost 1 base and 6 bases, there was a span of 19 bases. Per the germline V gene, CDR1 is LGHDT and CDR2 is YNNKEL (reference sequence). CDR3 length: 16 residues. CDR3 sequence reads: CASSQAHRDWATEQYF. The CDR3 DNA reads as TGTGCCAGCAGCCAAGCACACCGGGACTGGGCCACCGAGCAGTACTTC.

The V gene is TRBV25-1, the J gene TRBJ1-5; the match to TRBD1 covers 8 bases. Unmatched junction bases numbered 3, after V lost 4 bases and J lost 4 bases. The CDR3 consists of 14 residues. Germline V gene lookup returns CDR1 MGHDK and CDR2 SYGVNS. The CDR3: CASSVTGANQPQHF. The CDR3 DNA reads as TGTGCCAGCAGTGTGACAGGGGCGAATCAGCCCCAGCATTTT.

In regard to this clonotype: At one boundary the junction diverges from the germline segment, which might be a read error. The CDR3 DNA reads TGTGCCAGCAGCCTAGCCAGTCCGGGGCGTTCGACAGATACGCAGTATTTT. Protein product: CASSLASPGRSTDTQYF. V gene TRBV7-2 combines with J gene TRBJ2-3; either TRBD1 or TRBD2 may fit D (5 bases each). Germline lookup yields CDR1 SGHTA and CDR2 FQGNSA. CDR3 size: 17 residues.

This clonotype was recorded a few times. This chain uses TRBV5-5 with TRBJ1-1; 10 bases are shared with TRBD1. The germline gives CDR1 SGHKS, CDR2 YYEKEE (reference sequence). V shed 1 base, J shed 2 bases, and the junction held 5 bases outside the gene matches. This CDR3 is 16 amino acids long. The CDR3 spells CASSLTGQGVNTEAFF. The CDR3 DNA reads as TGTGCCAGCAGCTTGACAGGACAGGGGGTTAACACTGAAGCTTTCTTT.

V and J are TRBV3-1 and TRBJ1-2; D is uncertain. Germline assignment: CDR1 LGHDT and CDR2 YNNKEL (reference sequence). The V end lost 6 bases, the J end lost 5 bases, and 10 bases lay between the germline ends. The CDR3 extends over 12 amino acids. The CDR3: CASSRTPYGYTF. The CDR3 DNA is TGTGCCAGCAGTCGGACTCCGTATGGCTACACCTTC.

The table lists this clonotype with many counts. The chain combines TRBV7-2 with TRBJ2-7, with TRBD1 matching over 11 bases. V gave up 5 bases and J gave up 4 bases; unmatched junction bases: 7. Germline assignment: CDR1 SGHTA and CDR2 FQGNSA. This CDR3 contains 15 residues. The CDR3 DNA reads TGTGCCAGCAGCCCCCGGGACAGGGGGAGTTACGAGCAGTACTTC. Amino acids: CASSPRDRGSYEQYF.

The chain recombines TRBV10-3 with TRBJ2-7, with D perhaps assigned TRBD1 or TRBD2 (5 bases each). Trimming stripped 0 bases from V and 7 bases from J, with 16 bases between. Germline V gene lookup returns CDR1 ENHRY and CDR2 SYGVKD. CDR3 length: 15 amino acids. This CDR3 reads CAISESGTQHGEQYF. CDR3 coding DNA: TGTGCCATCAGTGAGTCTGGGACCCAGCATGGAGAGCAGTACTTC.

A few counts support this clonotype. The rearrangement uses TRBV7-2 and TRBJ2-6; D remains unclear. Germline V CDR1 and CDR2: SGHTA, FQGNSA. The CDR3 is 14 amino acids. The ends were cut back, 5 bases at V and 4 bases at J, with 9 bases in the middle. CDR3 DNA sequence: TGTGCCAGCAGCCTCAACCTGGGGGCCAACGTCCTGACTTTC. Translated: CASSLNLGANVLTF. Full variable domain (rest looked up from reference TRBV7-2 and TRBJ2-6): GAGVSQSPSNKVTEKGKDVELRCDPISGHTALYWYRQSLGQGLEFLIYFQGNSAPDKSGLPSDRFSAERTGGSVSTLTIQRTQQEDSAVYLCASSLNLGANVLTFGAGSRLTVL.

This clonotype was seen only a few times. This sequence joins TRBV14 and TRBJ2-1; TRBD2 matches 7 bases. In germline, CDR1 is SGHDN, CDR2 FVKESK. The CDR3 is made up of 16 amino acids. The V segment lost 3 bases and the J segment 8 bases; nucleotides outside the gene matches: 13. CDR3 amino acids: CASSQRPRDYLYEQFF. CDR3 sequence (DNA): TGTGCCAGCAGCCAGAGGCCCCGGGACTACCTCTATGAGCAGTTCTTC.

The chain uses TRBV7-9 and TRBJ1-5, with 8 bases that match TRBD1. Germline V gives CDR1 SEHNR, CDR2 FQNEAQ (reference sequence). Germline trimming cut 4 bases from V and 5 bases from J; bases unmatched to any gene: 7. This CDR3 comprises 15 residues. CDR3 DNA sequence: TGTGCCAGCAGCTCGACAGGGGATATCTATCAGCCCCAGCATTTT. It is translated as CASSSTGDIYQPQHF. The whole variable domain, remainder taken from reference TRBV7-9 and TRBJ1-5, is DTGVSQNPRHKITKRGQNVTFRCDPISEHNRLYWYRQTLGQGPEFLTYFQNEAQLEKSRLLSDRFSAERPKGSFSTLEIQRTEQGDSAMYLCASSSTGDIYQPQHFGDGTRLSIL.

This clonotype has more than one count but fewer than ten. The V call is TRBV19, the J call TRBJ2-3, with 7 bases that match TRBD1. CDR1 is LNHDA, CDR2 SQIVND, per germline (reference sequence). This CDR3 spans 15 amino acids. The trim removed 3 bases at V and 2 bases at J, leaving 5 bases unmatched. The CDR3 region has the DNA TGTGCCAGTAGTATTTCAAGGGGGCCCACAGATACGCAGTATTTT. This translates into CASSISRGPTDTQYF.

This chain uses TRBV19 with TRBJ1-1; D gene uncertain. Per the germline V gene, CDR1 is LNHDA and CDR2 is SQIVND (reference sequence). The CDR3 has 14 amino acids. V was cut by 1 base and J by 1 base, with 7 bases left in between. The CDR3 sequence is CASSIGRENTEAFF. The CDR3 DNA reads TGTGCCAGTAGTATAGGCAGAGAGAACACTGAAGCTTTCTTT.

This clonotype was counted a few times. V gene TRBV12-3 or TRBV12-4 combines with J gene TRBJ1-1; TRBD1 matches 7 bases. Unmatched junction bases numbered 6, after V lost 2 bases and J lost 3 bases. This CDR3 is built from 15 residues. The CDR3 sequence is CASSLSDRADTEAFF. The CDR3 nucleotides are TGTGCCAGCAGTTTAAGCGACAGGGCTGACACTGAAGCTTTCTTT.

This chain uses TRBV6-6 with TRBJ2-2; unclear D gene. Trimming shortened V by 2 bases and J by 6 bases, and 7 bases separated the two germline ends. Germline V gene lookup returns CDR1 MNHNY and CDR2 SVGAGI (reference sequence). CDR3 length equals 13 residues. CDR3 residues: CASSYQSPGELFF. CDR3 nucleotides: TGTGCCAGCAGTTACCAGAGCCCCGGGGAGCTGTTTTTT.

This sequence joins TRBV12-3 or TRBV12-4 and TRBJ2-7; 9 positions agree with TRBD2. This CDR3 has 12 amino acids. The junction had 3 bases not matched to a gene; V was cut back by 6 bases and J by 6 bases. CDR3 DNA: TGTGCCAGCAGCCAACTAGCGGGCGAGCAGTACTTC. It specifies CASSQLAGEQYF.

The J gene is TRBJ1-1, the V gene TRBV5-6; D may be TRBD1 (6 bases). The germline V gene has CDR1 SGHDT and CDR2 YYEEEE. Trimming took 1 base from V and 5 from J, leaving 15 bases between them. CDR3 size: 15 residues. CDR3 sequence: CASSLLFWGLTEAFF. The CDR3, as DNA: TGTGCCAGCAGCTTGCTATTTTGGGGGCTAACTGAAGCTTTCTTT. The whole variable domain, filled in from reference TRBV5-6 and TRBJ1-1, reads DAGVTQSPTHLIKTRGQQVTLRCSPKSGHDTVSWYQQALGQGPQFIFQYYEEEERQRGNFPDRFSGHQFPNYSSELNVNALLLGDSALYLCASSLLFWGLTEAFFGQGTRLTVV.

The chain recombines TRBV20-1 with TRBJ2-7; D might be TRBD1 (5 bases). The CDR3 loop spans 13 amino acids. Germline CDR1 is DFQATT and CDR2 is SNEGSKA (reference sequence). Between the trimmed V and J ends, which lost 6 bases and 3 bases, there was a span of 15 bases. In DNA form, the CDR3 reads TGCAGTGCCCCCAGAGGCCAGGGCTACGAGCAGTACTTC. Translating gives CSAPRGQGYEQYF.

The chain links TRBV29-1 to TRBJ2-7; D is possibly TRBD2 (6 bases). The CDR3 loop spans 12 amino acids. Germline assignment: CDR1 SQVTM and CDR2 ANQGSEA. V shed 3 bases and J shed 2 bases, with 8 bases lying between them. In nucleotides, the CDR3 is TGCAGCGTTGACGGAGGGGCCTACGAGCAGTACTTC. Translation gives CSVDGGAYEQYF.

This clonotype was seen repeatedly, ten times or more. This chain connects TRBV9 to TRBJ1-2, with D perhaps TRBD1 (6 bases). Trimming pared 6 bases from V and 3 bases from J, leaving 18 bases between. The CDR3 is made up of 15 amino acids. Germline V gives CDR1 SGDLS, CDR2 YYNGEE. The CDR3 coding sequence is TGTGCCAGCACCTCGGACAGCTCGTTATACTATGGCTACACCTTC. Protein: CASTSDSSLYYGYTF.